This TCR beta chain emerged from a study of metastatic and nonmetastatic thyroid tumors. Study overall: Repertoires were compared across blood and tumor or nodule tissue from malignant and benign thyroid patients.

Patients had received no treatment of any kind before thyroid surgery. Germline V gene data show CDR1 as WNHNN and CDR2 as SYGVQD (reference sequence). The J segment lost 0 bases and the V segment lost 8 bases, leaving 7 bases of the junction unmatched. This CDR3 comprises 15 residues. In the source study's methods: Clinicopathological groups supplied CDR3 differences that were used to build a distant-metastasis classifier for papillary thyroid cancer. TCRdb called clones again from the PCR reads with MiXCR. These V and J calls are TCRdb output, not the study's own analysis. The sample holds approximately 32,000 clones, over 15% seen once. Concerning this clone: No antigen is known for it.

Study-level findings and limits: Patients with malignant thyroid tumors reportedly had significantly higher TCR beta diversity than those with benign nodules, in blood and tumor.

This sequence originates from a female donor with papillary thyroid cancer or a benign thyroid nodule (not recorded which). Some clones in this sample may be carry-over from other donors' samples. Material: blood. V gene TRBV10-1 combines with J gene TRBJ2-4; 7 bases are a match to TRBD2. The CDR3 protein is CASAREAIAKNIQYF. CDR3 DNA sequence: TGCGCCAGCGCCCGGGAGGCAATAGCCAAAAACATTCAGTACTTC.